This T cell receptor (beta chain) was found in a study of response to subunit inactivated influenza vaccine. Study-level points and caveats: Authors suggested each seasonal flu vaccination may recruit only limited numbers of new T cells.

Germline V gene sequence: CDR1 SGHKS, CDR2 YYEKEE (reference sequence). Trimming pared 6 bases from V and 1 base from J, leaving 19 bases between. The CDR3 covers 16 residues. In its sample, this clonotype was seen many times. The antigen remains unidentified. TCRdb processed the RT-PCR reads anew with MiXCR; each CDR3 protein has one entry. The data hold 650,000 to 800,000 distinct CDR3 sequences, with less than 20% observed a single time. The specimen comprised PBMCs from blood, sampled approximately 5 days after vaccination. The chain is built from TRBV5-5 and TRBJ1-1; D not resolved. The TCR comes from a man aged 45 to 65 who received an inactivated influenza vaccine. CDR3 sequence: CASTSLVDGWNTEAFF. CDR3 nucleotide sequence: TGTGCCAGCACCAGCTTGGTGGACGGTTGGAACACTGAAGCTTTCTTT.